This entry features one TCR beta chain sequence. The sample originates from a study of blood T cell repertoires in COVID-19. Study overall: Donors in the United States, Italy and Spain gave samples during acute or convalescent COVID-19. Sample material is recorded as cDNA or gDNA derived from T cells, B-cell-depleted T cells, or PBMCs.

Sequencing was performed with immunoSEQ multiplex PCR; in TCRdb, only in-frame clones are kept and a portion is missing. Here the sample spans approximately 31,000 clones, 90% to 95% being singletons. The CDR3 has 17 residues. Germline CDR1 reads LNHDA; CDR2 reads SQIVND (reference sequence). V was trimmed by 10 bases and J by 3 bases, leaving 25 bases between them. This chain uses TRBV19 with TRBJ1-5; possibly TRBD1 for D (6 bases). The specimen sequenced was peripheral blood. The sequence came from a male donor with active COVID-19. In DNA, the CDR3 is TGTGCCATCGGAAGGGACACCCCTGTTTTTGACAATCAGCCCCAGCATTTT. Translation gives CAIGRDTPVFDNQPQHF.